This T cell receptor beta chain was documented in a study of T-cell memory formation after mild COVID-19. Overall study context: Clustering of TCRs was largely donor specific. The study's findings and limits: CD4/CD8 balance held among clones contracting day 15 to 85, and later expanders leaned CD4+. The authors left the SARS-CoV-2 specificity of second-wave clones peaking on day 37 unconfirmed.

This clonotype was found a few times. Its cognate antigen is unknown. TCRdb recomputed calls from the 5' RACE reads with MiXCR, one row per CDR3 protein. The sample has tens of thousands of distinct CDR3 sequences, 20% to 30% seen once. With V trimmed by 0 bases and J by 6 bases, 11 bases remained unmatched. Germline loops: CDR1 DFQATT, CDR2 SNEGSKA (reference sequence). This CDR3 contains 15 residues. Material: PBMCs or a T cell subset sorted from them (not recorded which). The sequence was collected from a man aged 18 to 29 who had mild COVID-19 (a few samples of this study predate the infection). Cell type and time point are not known. The chain carries TRBV20-1 and TRBJ2-7, with TRBD1 matching over 7 bases. The CDR3 loop reads CSARDWVTGQAEQYF. As DNA, the CDR3 is TGCAGTGCTAGAGATTGGGTGACAGGGCAAGCCGAGCAGTACTTC.